These 29 T cell receptor beta chains share one sample of origin, sequenced in a study of regulatory T cells in long-lasting Graves disease. HTBI primers from iRepertoire and Arm-PCR of CDR3 regions yielded the TCR beta libraries. TCRdb itself ran the multiplex PCR reads through MiXCR, one entry per CDR3 protein. The sample carries hundreds of thousands of distinct CDR3 sequences, 15% to 20% recorded once. This sample's time point: newly diagnosed GD, antithyroid drugs for less than 3 months. RNA isolated from PBMCs was used to make the TCR library. The same sample was also used in a study of T cells in Graves' hyperthyroidism and ophthalmopathy.

Sequencing was performed on peripheral blood mononuclear cells (PBMCs), taken at new diagnosis, from a patient treated with antithyroid drugs. The receptors originated from a woman under 40 with Graves disease.

This clonotype was observed at least ten times. This sequence joins TRBV10-3 and TRBJ1-5; 8 bases line up with TRBD1. The CDR3 sequence is 13 residues long. J was trimmed by 4 bases and V by 10 bases; bases with no gene match: 6. CDR1 ENHRY and CDR2 SYGVKD come from the germline V gene. In DNA, the CDR3 is TGTGCCACCCGGACAGGGCTTAATCAGCCCCAGCATTTT. Protein sequence: CATRTGLNQPQHF.

This clonotype came up many times. The chain employs TRBV15 and TRBJ2-3, with D possibly TRBD2 on 5 matching bases. The CDR3 has 14 amino acids. Trimming took 4 bases from V and 5 from J, leaving 13 bases between them. The V gene's germline CDR1 is LNHNV and CDR2 YYDKDF (reference sequence). The CDR3 protein is CATSTRGGLDTQYF. CDR3 nucleotide sequence: TGTGCCACCAGCACCAGAGGCGGACTAGATACGCAGTATTTT.

This clonotype was seen more than once but under ten times. A much bigger clone sits one base away, suggesting this may be a read error. The chain is built from TRBV28 and TRBJ1-1, with D tentatively TRBD1 (6 bases). Germline CDR1 MDHEN, CDR2 SYDVKM. CDR3 length: 14 residues. V was shortened by 4 bases and J by 6 bases, with 15 bases between the two germline ends. CDR3 in DNA: TGTGCCAGCAGTTATCCCCGGGGGGCGGCTGAAGCTTTCTTT. Protein sequence: CASSYPRGAAEAFF.

This clonotype was recorded many times. The chain links TRBV28 to TRBJ1-2, with D unclear. This CDR3 is built from 12 residues. The V end was cut by 3 bases, the J end by 4 bases, with 6 bases between. In germline, CDR1 is MDHEN, CDR2 SYDVKM. CDR3 residues: CASSFAVYGYTF. CDR3 coding DNA: TGTGCCAGCAGTTTTGCAGTCTATGGCTACACCTTC.

The chain has TRBV20-1 and TRBJ2-2, with D perhaps being TRBD1 or TRBD2 (5 bases each). Per germline, CDR1 DFQATT and CDR2 SNEGSKA (reference sequence). The V end was cut by 5 bases, the J end by 1 base, with 11 bases between. The CDR3 runs 14 residues. The DNA of the CDR3 is TGCAGTGCTCCCGGGGACGGGAACACCGGGGAGCTGTTTTTT. This encodes CSAPGDGNTGELFF.

This clonotype was recorded a few times. This chain joins TRBV27 and TRBJ2-4, with 14 bases lining up with TRBD2. J lost 9 bases, V lost 8 bases, and 6 bases had no gene match. The germline V gene encodes CDR1 MNHEY and CDR2 SMNVEV (reference sequence). This CDR3 contains 14 residues. The CDR3 region is CASQGTSGRSIQYF. CDR3 bases: TGTGCCAGCCAGGGGACTAGCGGGAGAAGCATTCAGTACTTC.

The CDR3 bases are TGTGCCAGCAGCTCTTTGGGACAGGGGGACCGTTCGGCTTTCTTT. Translation gives CASSSLGQGDRSAFF. This chain connects TRBV7-8 to TRBJ1-1; 11 positions agree with TRBD1. The V gene's germline CDR1 is SGHVS and CDR2 FQNEAQ. V dropped 4 bases and J dropped 11; count of bases not matched to a gene: 12. There are 15 residues in the CDR3.

As concerns this clonotype: A read error may produce the germline difference seen at one junction end. This chain joins TRBV5-1 and TRBJ2-1, with 14 bases matching TRBD2. In germline, CDR1 is SGHRS, CDR2 YFSETQ. The CDR3 is made up of 16 amino acids. CDR3: CASSLLTSGRAYEQSF. As DNA, the CDR3 is TGCGCCAGCAGCTTGTTGACTAGCGGGAGGGCATATGAGCAGTCCTTC. The entire variable domain, with the rest obtained from reference TRBV5-1 and TRBJ2-1, is as follows: KAGVTQTPRYLIKTRGQQVTLSCSPISGHRSVSWYQQTPGQGLQFLFEYFSETQRNKGNFPGRFSGRQFSNSRSEMNVSTLELGDSALYLCASSLLTSGRAYEQSFGPGTRLTVL.

This clonotype has at least ten counts. The V and J genes are TRBV10-3 and TRBJ1-5; a possible D gene is TRBD1 (5 bases). Germline CDR1 ENHRY, CDR2 SYGVKD. V gave up 0 bases and J gave up 2 bases, with 14 bases separating them. The CDR3 length is 17 residues. The CDR3 nucleotides are TGTGCCATCAGTGAGTCTCCGGGGACGGGTGGCAATCAGCCCCAGCATTTT. Translated: CAISESPGTGGNQPQHF.

This clonotype was seen only a few times. The chain joins TRBV5-4 to TRBJ2-1; D is possibly TRBD2 (6 bases). V gave up 4 bases and J gave up 7 bases, with 18 bases separating them. The length of the CDR3 is 15 residues. CDR1 is SGHNT, CDR2 YYREEE, per germline (reference sequence). CDR3 protein: CASSSGGLAKNEQFF. The DNA for the CDR3 is TGTGCCAGCAGCAGCGGTGGGCTAGCGAAGAATGAGCAGTTCTTC.

There are many counts of this clonotype. The chain has TRBV5-1 and TRBJ1-6; the D is unclear. Germline V gives CDR1 SGHRS, CDR2 YFSETQ. The CDR3 loop spans 15 amino acids. The V gene lost 0 bases and the J gene lost 9 bases, with 13 bases spanning the gap. CDR3 DNA: TGCGCCAGCAGCTTGGATGCGAACACCGGTTCACCCCTCCACTTT. Translation: CASSLDANTGSPLHF.

On this clonotype: A read error may account for a junction end that differs from germline. This chain uses TRBV30 with TRBJ2-2; no firm D call. Germline V gene sequence: CDR1 GTSNPN, CDR2 SVGIG (reference sequence). The CDR3 loop spans 12 amino acids. The CDR3 sequence is CLLGKNTGELFF. Written as DNA, the CDR3 is TGCCTGCTGGGAAAGAACACCGGGGAGCTGTTTTTT. Together with reference TRBV30 and TRBJ2-2, the CDR3 gives the full variable domain: SQTIHQWPATLVQPVGSPLSLECTVEGTSNPNLYWYRQAAGRGLQLLFYSVGIGQISSEVPQNLSASRPQDRQFILSSKKLLLSDSGFYLCLLGKNTGELFFGEGSRLTVL.

The gene calls are TRBV29-1 and TRBJ2-5; 9 bases align to TRBD1. CDR3 length: 13 amino acids. J gave up 1 base and V 7 bases, and 4 bases lay outside the gene matches. Germline-derived CDR1 and CDR2 are SQVTM and ANQGSEA. The CDR3 DNA sequence: TGCAGCGGGTGGGGACAGGGCCAAGAGACCCAGTACTTC. It codes for CSGWGQGQETQYF.

The chain combines TRBV24-1 with TRBJ2-3, with unresolved D. The CDR3 covers 16 residues. CDR1 and CDR2 (germline): KGHDR, SFDVKD. V lost 5 bases and J 5 bases, leaving 19 bases between the germline ends. The CDR3 loop is CATSGTPRDTRDTQYF. CDR3 coding DNA: TGTGCCACCAGTGGCACCCCTCGCGACACAAGAGATACGCAGTATTTT.

At least ten counts were recorded for this clonotype. The rearrangement uses TRBV20-1 and TRBJ1-5; 7 nucleotides line up with TRBD1. Germline values: CDR1 DFQATT, CDR2 SNEGSKA (reference sequence). The CDR3 spans 13 residues. V lost 6 bases to trimming and J lost 3 bases; unmatched junction nucleotides: 5. CDR3 DNA: TGCAGTGCAAAAGGGACAGTCAATCAGCCCCAGCATTTT. Its protein product is CSAKGTVNQPQHF.

This clonotype occurred a few times. A much larger clone is a single base away; this may be a read error. The V gene is TRBV2, the J gene TRBJ1-1; D perhaps matches TRBD1 (5 bases). Trimming pared 7 bases from V and 5 bases from J, leaving 11 bases between. This CDR3 has 12 amino acids. CDR1 and CDR2 from the germline V gene are SNHLY and FYNNEI. The CDR3 sequence is CASTPWGTEAFF. Written as DNA, the CDR3 is TGTGCCAGCACGCCTTGGGGGACTGAAGCTTTCTTT.

The chain combines TRBV3-1 with TRBJ2-2, with a tentative D call TRBD2 (5 bases). Germline CDR1 LGHDT, CDR2 YNNKEL (reference sequence). Trimming cost V 5 bases and J 5 bases, with 9 bases left between them. The CDR3 is made up of 13 amino acids. CDR3 sequence reads: CASSGRLTGELFF. CDR3 nucleotide sequence: TGTGCCAGCAGCGGGAGACTTACCGGGGAGCTGTTTTTT.

J is TRBJ2-1 and V is TRBV30; 7 bases agree with TRBD2. The CDR3 consists of 12 residues. Per the germline V gene, CDR1 is GTSNPN and CDR2 is SVGIG (reference sequence). Trimming cost V 2 bases and J 10 bases; bases outside gene matches: 5. CDR3 sequence reads: CAWSMKLAEQFF. The CDR3 DNA reads TGTGCCTGGAGTATGAAACTAGCGGAGCAGTTCTTC.

The chain employs TRBV20-1 and TRBJ2-7; the D call may be TRBD1 or TRBD2 (5 bases each). The germline V and J ends were trimmed by 6 bases and 7 bases, with 25 bases remaining between them. The germline CDR1 and CDR2 sequences are DFQATT and SNEGSKA (reference sequence). This CDR3 contains 15 residues. CDR3 in amino acids: CSAFDPGPSEGEQYF. CDR3 bases: TGCAGTGCATTCGATCCGGGTCCCTCCGAGGGGGAGCAGTACTTC.

This clonotype was counted between two and nine times. The chain has TRBV28 and TRBJ2-5; a possible D gene is TRBD2 (6 bases). The CDR3 has 14 amino acids. V lost 8 bases and J 2 bases, leaving 15 bases between the germline ends. Germline lookup yields CDR1 MDHEN and CDR2 SYDVKM. The CDR3 region has the DNA TGTGCCAGCTACCGTGGGGGAGGACAAGAGACCCAGTACTTC. Translation gives CASYRGGGQETQYF.

This clonotype has a count of ten or more. CDR3 bases: TGTGCCAGCAGAGACAGGGCCCAGCATTTT. This sequence encodes CASRDRAQHF. This chain uses TRBV28 with TRBJ1-5; 7 bases fit TRBD1. CDR1 is MDHEN, CDR2 SYDVKM, per germline. The CDR3 covers 10 residues. V lost 6 bases, J lost 11 bases, and 1 base stayed unmatched.

This clonotype was seen a few times. The gene calls are TRBV5-1 and TRBJ2-3; 13 bases line up with TRBD2. The junction had 13 bases not matched to a gene; V was cut back by 4 bases and J by 2 bases. Germline V CDR1 and CDR2: SGHRS, YFSETQ. There are 19 residues in the CDR3. CDR3 amino acids: CASSARTSGSFTNTDTQYF. CDR3 coding DNA: TGCGCCAGCAGCGCCCGGACTAGCGGGAGTTTTACTAACACAGATACGCAGTATTTT.

Many counts were recorded for this clonotype. V is TRBV28 and J is TRBJ1-1; no definite D call. CDR1 and CDR2 (germline): MDHEN, SYDVKM. Trimming left V 5 bases short and J 10 bases short, with 14 bases between. The CDR3 length is 12 residues. CDR3 sequence: CASSPARLGAFF. CDR3 nucleotides: TGTGCCAGCAGTCCCGCCAGGTTGGGAGCTTTCTTT.

This clonotype was counted between two and nine times. This chain joins TRBV3-1 and TRBJ1-4, with D unclear. This CDR3 spans 14 amino acids. Trimming left V 2 bases short and J 8 bases short, with 12 bases between. The germline V gene encodes CDR1 LGHDT and CDR2 YNNKEL (reference sequence). The CDR3 DNA is TGTGCCAGCAGCCAAAGGGTGGGGTCCGAAAAACTGTTTTTT. Translating gives CASSQRVGSEKLFF.

This clonotype was counted only a few times. Since a much larger clone is just one base distant, this may be a read error. The rearrangement joins TRBV28 to TRBJ2-1; D is uncertain. This CDR3 has 17 amino acids. The V gene's germline CDR1 is MDHEN and CDR2 SYDVKM. CDR3 bases: TGTGCCAGCAGTTTTAGACGGAGCCCTTTGGTTCGAGAGACCCGGTACTTC. Translation: CASSFRRSPLVRETRYF.

This clonotype occurred once. This clone may be a read error of a much larger clone one base away. The CDR3 bases are TGCAGTGCTAGGGGACTAGCGGGAACGATGGATACGCAGTATTTT. Amino acids: CSARGLAGTMDTQYF. The V call is TRBV20-1, the J call TRBJ2-3, with 13 bases identical to TRBD2. The CDR3 contains 15 residues. Germline-derived CDR1 and CDR2 are DFQATT and SNEGSKA (reference sequence). Trimming cost V 3 bases and J 6 bases; bases outside gene matches: 6.

This clonotype was seen more than once but under ten times. The chain employs TRBV3-1 and TRBJ2-5; a weak D match, TRBD2 (5 bases). Trimming removed 1 base at V and 4 bases at J, with 13 bases between. The V gene's germline CDR1 is LGHDT and CDR2 YNNKEL (reference sequence). CDR3 length: 15 amino acids. In DNA form, the CDR3 reads TGTGCCAGCAGCCAAGGCTCCGGGAAGGGAGAGACCCAGTACTTC. Translation gives CASSQGSGKGETQYF.

This clonotype has ten or more counts. The gene calls are TRBV28 and TRBJ1-1, with TRBD1 matching over 8 bases. V was clipped by 1 base and J by 7 bases; unmatched bases: 5. CDR1 and CDR2 from the germline V gene are MDHEN and SYDVKM. This CDR3 is built from 14 residues. The CDR3 reads CASSLYRGSLEAFF. The DNA of the CDR3 is TGTGCCAGCAGTTTATACAGGGGGTCTCTTGAAGCTTTCTTT.

J is TRBJ2-5 and V is TRBV14, with 7 bases lining up with TRBD1. The CDR3 runs to 14 residues. With 6 bases clipped from V and 5 bases from J, the junction kept 9 bases outside the gene matches. In germline, CDR1 is SGHDN, CDR2 FVKESK. This CDR3 reads CASRQTGTGETQYF. In nucleotides, the CDR3 is TGTGCCAGCAGACAGACAGGGACCGGGGAGACCCAGTACTTC. Using reference TRBV14 and TRBJ2-5 for the parts outside the CDR3, the full variable domain is EAGVTQFPSHSVIEKGQTVTLRCDPISGHDNLYWYRRVMGKEIKFLLHFVKESKQDESGMPNNRFLAERTGGTYSTLKVQPAELEDSGVYFCASRQTGTGETQYFGPGTRLLVL.